The next 24 T cell receptor beta chains were all read from a single sample in a study of graft-versus-host responses after intestinal transplantation. The table came from immunoSEQ multiplex PCR; TCRdb's copy has only in-frame clones and leaves some out. The sample consists of about 120,000 clones, about 95% of them appearing once. These receptors have no identified antigens. The sample was unstimulated CD8+ T cells sorted from spleen or lymph node cells, taken before intestinal transplant. The receptors shown here come from a human donor who received an intestinal transplant.

V usage is TRBV5-6 and J usage is TRBJ2-5, with a weak D call TRBD1 (6 bases). V gave up 0 bases and J gave up 11 bases, with 14 bases separating them. Germline V gives CDR1 SGHDT, CDR2 YYEEEE. This CDR3 spans 13 amino acids. The CDR3 reads CASSLGRGWEQYF. CDR3 nucleotide sequence: TGTGCCAGCAGCTTGGGTAGGGGGTGGGAGCAGTACTTC. Variable domain in full (rest from reference TRBV5-6 and TRBJ2-5): DAGVTQSPTHLIKTRGQQVTLRCSPKSGHDTVSWYQQALGQGPQFIFQYYEEEERQRGNFPDRFSGHQFPNYSSELNVNALLLGDSALYLCASSLGRGWEQYFGPGTRLLVL.

The chain recombines TRBV28 with TRBJ1-1; D gene unclear. The V end was cut by 2 bases, the J end by 6 bases, with 19 bases between. This CDR3 contains 16 residues. Looked up from germline, CDR1 is MDHEN and CDR2 is SYDVKM. The CDR3 loop reads CASSLATDRPTAEAFF. The CDR3 bases are TGTGCCAGCAGTTTAGCGACGGACCGGCCGACGGCTGAAGCTTTCTTT.

The chain combines TRBV28 with TRBJ2-4, with D tentatively TRBD1 (6 bases). Per germline, CDR1 MDHEN and CDR2 SYDVKM. V shed 3 bases and J shed 0 bases, with 24 bases lying between them. The CDR3 has 20 residues. The CDR3 bases are TGTGCCAGCAGTTTTTCAGGGGTAACCTTACCGCCCCTAGCCAAAAACATTCAGTACTTC. Amino acids: CASSFSGVTLPPLAKNIQYF. Full variable domain (remainder filled in from reference TRBV28 and TRBJ2-4): DVKVTQSSRYLVKRTGEKVFLECVQDMDHENMFWYRQDPGLGLRLIYFSYDVKMKEKGDIPEGYSVSREKKERFSLILESASTNQTSMYLCASSFSGVTLPPLAKNIQYFGAGTRLSVL.

V and J are TRBV6-6 and TRBJ2-7; TRBD2 matches 9 bases. The CDR3 spans 16 residues. Germline V gene sequence: CDR1 MNHNY, CDR2 SVGAGI (reference sequence). J lost 4 bases, V lost 2 bases, and 9 bases had no gene match. The CDR3: CASSYESPSGMYEQYF. CDR3 in DNA: TGTGCCAGCAGTTACGAGTCGCCTAGCGGGATGTACGAGCAGTACTTC.

V usage is TRBV6-5 and J usage is TRBJ2-7, with a weak D call TRBD1 (5 bases). V was shortened by 6 bases and J by 11 bases, with 26 bases between the two germline ends. The germline CDR1 and CDR2 sequences are MNHEY and SVGAGI. The CDR3 covers 15 residues. CDR3 nucleotide sequence: TGTGCCAGCAGCCAAACGGCCGGAGAACAGGATTGGAAGTACTTC. It yields the protein CASSQTAGEQDWKYF.

The genes are TRBV27 and TRBJ2-1; D might be TRBD1 (5 bases). Germline loops: CDR1 MNHEY, CDR2 SMNVEV (reference sequence). V was clipped by 5 bases and J by 4 bases, with 12 bases between them. The CDR3 has 14 amino acids. This CDR3 reads CASSPQQDYNEQFF. The CDR3 DNA reads TGTGCCAGCAGTCCTCAACAGGATTACAATGAGCAGTTCTTC.

This clone has only one observation. The junction differs from germline at one of its ends, possibly a read error. This chain uses TRBV27 with TRBJ1-5; tentatively, D is TRBD1 (5 bases). Looked up from germline, CDR1 is MNHEY and CDR2 is SMNVEV (reference sequence). The CDR3 is 15 amino acids. The CDR3 protein is CASSSGTRLNQPRHF. The CDR3 DNA reads TGTGCCAGCAGCTCTGGGACCAGGCTCAATCAGCCCCGGCATTTT.

This clone is a singleton in its sample. This chain links TRBV5-1 with TRBJ1-2; the D is unclear. The CDR3 totals 13 residues. Trimming took 1 base from V and 8 from J, leaving 12 bases between them. From germline, CDR1 is SGHRS and CDR2 YFSETQ. CDR3 protein: CASSLYPQRGYTF. The CDR3 DNA follows: TGCGCCAGCAGCTTGTACCCACAGAGGGGCTACACCTTC.

This rearrangement joins TRBV9 to TRBJ1-5; 11 bases align to TRBD1. Germline trimming cut 3 bases from V and 4 bases from J; bases unmatched to any gene: 3. This CDR3 is 15 amino acids long. Germline V gene sequence: CDR1 SGDLS, CDR2 YYNGEE. CDR3 nucleotide sequence: TGTGCCAGCAGCGAGGGACAGGGGGGAAATCAGCCCCAGCATTTT. This codes for CASSEGQGGNQPQHF.

This clone has just one count. The chain is built from TRBV4-1 and TRBJ1-1; the D is unclear. The CDR3 runs 14 residues. V was trimmed by 0 bases and J by 0 bases, leaving 5 bases between them. Germline CDR1 reads MGHRA; CDR2 reads YSYEKL. The CDR3 reads CASSQEWMNTEAFF. CDR3 sequence (DNA): TGCGCCAGCAGCCAAGAGTGGATGAACACTGAAGCTTTCTTT.

The chain has TRBV29-1 and TRBJ2-1; D unclear. The CDR3 is 13 residues long. The germline V and J ends were trimmed by 5 bases and 2 bases, with 10 bases remaining between them. Germline V gene lookup returns CDR1 SQVTM and CDR2 ANQGSEA. This CDR3 is CSVFDSTYNEQFF. In DNA form, the CDR3 reads TGCAGCGTTTTCGACTCAACCTACAATGAGCAGTTCTTC.

Concerning this clone: One end of the junction varies from germline; a read error may be responsible. The rearrangement joins TRBV27 to TRBJ2-7; 10 nucleotides match TRBD2. CDR3 length: 15 residues. Germline loops: CDR1 MNHEY, CDR2 SMNVEV (reference sequence). CDR3 DNA sequence: TGTGCCAGCAGCTTCCGGACTAGCGGTGCCTACGAGCAGTGCTTC. Amino acids: CASSFRTSGAYEQCF.

This clone has only one observation. The V call is TRBV20-1, the J call TRBJ2-7, with D tentatively TRBD2 (5 bases). The germline V gene has CDR1 DFQATT and CDR2 SNEGSKA (reference sequence). V lost 7 bases and J lost 1, with 8 bases in between. The CDR3 is made up of 11 amino acids. CDR3 loop: CSVRTSYEQYF. CDR3 coding DNA: TGCAGTGTTAGGACTTCCTACGAGCAGTACTTC.

The CDR3: CASSVQGDQPQHF. The CDR3 coding sequence is TGTGCCAGCAGTGTACAGGGGGATCAGCCCCAGCATTTT. The genes are TRBV27 and TRBJ1-5; the match to TRBD1 covers 8 bases. The CDR3 is made up of 13 amino acids. Losses at the gene ends were 5 bases for V and 5 bases for J; bases not matched to a gene: 2. CDR1 and CDR2 (germline): MNHEY, SMNVEV (reference sequence).

The V gene is TRBV6-1, the J gene TRBJ2-1; 9 bases map to TRBD2. Germline loops: CDR1 MNHNS, CDR2 SASEGT. J lost 3 bases, V lost 2 bases, and 5 bases had no gene match. The CDR3 is 16 amino acids. CDR3 protein: CASSEWGGRGYNEQFF. In nucleotides, the CDR3 is TGTGCCAGCAGTGAATGGGGCGGGAGGGGCTACAATGAGCAGTTCTTC.

The chain recombines TRBV7-2 with TRBJ2-7, with D tentatively TRBD2 (6 bases). The CDR3 is 18 residues long. Germline V gene sequence: CDR1 SGHTA, CDR2 FQGNSA. Deletions cut 2 bases from V and 2 bases from J, with 22 bases between. Written as DNA, the CDR3 is TGTGCCAGCAGCTTAAAAACGGCCCAGCGGGTCCTCCCCTACGAGCAGTACTTC. Residues: CASSLKTAQRVLPYEQYF.

This chain links TRBV5-1 with TRBJ2-1, with 9 positions matching TRBD1. The germline V gene encodes CDR1 SGHRS and CDR2 YFSETQ. V lost 3 bases, J lost 5 bases, and 6 bases stayed unmatched. The CDR3 is 15 residues long. The CDR3 reads CASSSPGQGNNEQFF. In nucleotides, the CDR3 is TGCGCCAGCAGCTCCCCGGGACAGGGAAACAATGAGCAGTTCTTC.

There are a few counts of this clone. The CDR3 loop is CASADWISSYNEQFF. The DNA for the CDR3 is TGTGCCAGCGCCGATTGGATTAGCTCCTACAATGAGCAGTTCTTC. The chain links TRBV27 to TRBJ2-1; no clear D. Trimming cost V 8 bases and J 0 bases, with 14 bases left between them. Per the germline V gene, CDR1 is MNHEY and CDR2 is SMNVEV (reference sequence). The CDR3 has 15 residues.

The chain combines TRBV20-1 with TRBJ1-5, with 8 bases fitting TRBD1. Trimming took 5 bases from V and 11 from J; bases not matched to a gene: 5. CDR1 is DFQATT and CDR2 is SNEGSKA in the germline V gene (reference sequence). The CDR3 contains 11 residues. The CDR3 bases are TGCAGTGCTCAGACAGGGGTGACCCAGCATTTT. Protein: CSAQTGVTQHF.

The genes are TRBV5-1 and TRBJ2-1; a weak D match, TRBD1 (6 bases). This CDR3 has 14 amino acids. V was cut by 4 bases and J by 5 bases, with 13 bases left in between. CDR1 and CDR2 from the germline V gene are SGHRS and YFSETQ. CDR3 protein: CASSLRTVDNEQFF. The CDR3 DNA follows: TGCGCCAGCAGCCTAAGGACAGTGGACAATGAGCAGTTCTTC.

This chain links TRBV5-1 with TRBJ2-1; 9 bases map to TRBD2. V was clipped by 5 bases and J by 4 bases; unmatched bases: 7. Germline CDR1 is SGHRS and CDR2 is YFSETQ. This CDR3 region has 15 residues. The CDR3 loop reads CASRQRLADYNEQFF. The CDR3 DNA reads TGCGCCAGCAGGCAGCGACTAGCGGATTACAATGAGCAGTTCTTC.

The CDR3 DNA sequence: TGTGCCTGGAGAGTGCGTCGCGGGTTCGGTGAGCAGTTCTTC. It translates to CAWRVRRGFGEQFF. The chain couples TRBV30 to TRBJ2-1; D is possibly TRBD2 (5 bases). V was trimmed by 3 bases and J by 9 bases, leaving 18 bases between them. The germline CDR1 and CDR2 sequences are GTSNPN and SVGIG (reference sequence). CDR3 length equals 14 residues.

The V call is TRBV5-4, the J call TRBJ2-1; D possibly corresponds to TRBD1 (6 bases). The CDR3 runs to 14 residues. With 5 bases removed from V and 3 bases from J, the gap between germline ends came to 12 bases. Germline V CDR1 and CDR2: SGHNT, YYREEE (reference sequence). CDR3 DNA: TGTGCCAGCAGTCAAGAGGGGGACTACAATGAGCAGTTCTTC. It yields the protein CASSQEGDYNEQFF.

This chain connects TRBV11-3 to TRBJ2-7; TRBD2 aligns across 8 bases. The V gene's germline CDR1 is SGHNT and CDR2 YENEEA. The J segment lost 2 bases and the V segment lost 4 bases, leaving 7 bases of the junction unmatched. The CDR3 has 15 residues. CDR3 sequence: CASSSNSGGTYEQYF. DNA of the CDR3: TGTGCCAGCAGCTCTAACAGCGGGGGAACCTACGAGCAGTACTTC. Combining the CDR3 with reference TRBV11-3 and TRBJ2-7 gives the whole variable domain EAGVVQSPRYKIIEKKQPVAFWCNPISGHNTLYWYLQNLGQGPELLIRYENEEAVDDSQLPKDRFSAERLKGVDSTLKIQPAELGDSAVYLCASSSNSGGTYEQYFGPGTRLTVT.